This T cell receptor beta chain was sequenced for a study of cytomegalovirus exposure and HLA in healthy donors. The wider study: Within an early data release were roughly 90 million unique TCRs drawn from HLA-typed donors. Study findings and constraints: Specificity for CMV antigens was confirmed in vitro for a few of the CMV-associated chains.

Primers for the PCR totalled 60 Vbeta and 13 Jbeta. Produced via immunoSEQ multiplex PCR; TCRdb's table is partial and in-frame only. The sample lists approximately 150,000 clones; 75% to 90% were seen once. The CDR3 covers 16 residues. V shed 1 base and J shed 6 bases, with 17 bases lying between them. Germline assignment: CDR1 SGHVS and CDR2 FQNEAQ. Details on this clone: The antigen remains unidentified.

This chain connects TRBV7-8 to TRBJ2-3; D perhaps matches TRBD2 (5 bases). The sequence was collected from a woman aged 30 to 39 in good health and CMV-seronegative. The source material was PBMCs. The CDR3 loop is CASSLGRPGSGDTQYF. The CDR3 DNA sequence: TGTGCCAGCAGCTTAGGTCGTCCGGGAAGTGGTGATACGCAGTATTTT.